These T cell receptor beta chains were read from a single sample in a study of blood T cell repertoires in COVID-19. The method was immunoSEQ multiplex PCR; TCRdb's version includes in-frame clones alone and lacks a portion of them. The sample comprises fewer than 250,000 clones, roughly 86% of which are singletons, and around 12% rests with the top ten. Sequenced input: peripheral blood. All receptors come from a woman aged 35 to 49 with acute or convalescent COVID-19. CDR3s include the opening cysteine and the closing phenylalanine or tryptophan. The D gene is left open where the match is weak. The size entry is marked missing in some rows and otherwise reads once, few, many or a size class.

j_call,d_call,clone_size,v_call,cdr3_aa,cdr3_nt
TRBJ2-3,NA,NA,TRBV11-2,CASSPQRDTDTQYF,TGTGCCAGCAGCCCCCAGCGCGACACAGATACGCAGTATTTT
TRBJ1-2,TRBD1,NA,TRBV9,CASTAGQGYGYTF,TGTGCCAGCACCGCGGGACAGGGGTATGGCTACACCTTC
TRBJ1-2,TRBD1,NA,TRBV24-1,CATSDRDRDKGYGYTF,TGTGCCACCAGTGACCGGGACAGGGATAAAGGCTATGGCTACACCTTC
TRBJ2-7,TRBD1,few,TRBV6-2/TRBV6-3,CASSSQGRNEQYF,TGTGCCAGCAGTTCACAGGGGAGAAACGAGCAGTACTTC
TRBJ1-1,NA,NA,TRBV7-2,CASSFLAGRAFF,TGTGCCAGCAGCTTCCTGGCAGGGCGAGCTTTCTTT
TRBJ2-4,TRBD2,NA,TRBV2,CASGGSGLAKNIQYF,TGTGCCAGCGGGGGTAGCGGGCTAGCCAAAAACATTCAGTACTTC
TRBJ2-1,TRBD2,many,TRBV27,CASSSHRGLAVHNEQFF,TGTGCCAGCAGTTCTCATCGCGGACTAGCGGTCCACAATGAGCAGTTCTTC
TRBJ2-5,TRBD1,once,TRBV15,CATSRVTGFGRETQYF,TGTGCCACCAGCAGAGTGACAGGGTTTGGGAGAGAGACCCAGTACTTC
TRBJ2-5,NA,NA,TRBV7-2,CASSLVVGGGPLETQYF,TGTGCCAGCAGCTTAGTTGTAGGGGGAGGGCCGTTGGAGACCCAGTACTTC
TRBJ1-2,TRBD1,NA,TRBV24-1,CATSDLPGTGTSRGYGYTF,TGTGCCACCAGTGATTTGCCTGGGACAGGTACTTCTCGGGGGTATGGCTACACCTTC
TRBJ2-3,TRBD2,NA,TRBV29-1,CSVRVAGADTQYF,TGCAGCGTCCGGGTGGCGGGGGCAGATACGCAGTATTTT
TRBJ2-5,NA,once,TRBV10-2,CASSGGSVQETQYF,TGCGCCAGCAGTGGCGGTAGCGTCCAAGAGACCCAGTACTTC
TRBJ2-2,TRBD1,NA,TRBV7-3,CASSPRSGTGDTGELFF,TGTGCCAGCAGCCCGCGCTCCGGGACAGGGGACACCGGGGAGCTGTTTTTT
TRBJ2-7,TRBD1,NA,TRBV3-1/TRBV3-2,CASRPRDREAHEQYF,TGTGCCAGCAGACCCCGGGACAGGGAAGCCCACGAGCAGTACTTC
TRBJ1-4,NA,NA,TRBV19,CASSTPRESRENEKLFF,TGTGCCAGTAGTACCCCTCGGGAGAGTCGCGAGAATGAAAAACTGTTTTTT
TRBJ2-3,TRBD1,few,TRBV13,CASSAPTGISGDTQYF,TGTGCCAGCAGCGCGCCGACAGGGATCAGTGGAGATACGCAGTATTTT
TRBJ2-3,TRBD2,NA,TRBV11-2,CASSPRLTGLETDTQYF,TGTGCCAGCAGCCCCCGTTTGACGGGACTAGAAACAGATACGCAGTATTTT
TRBJ2-3,TRBD2,NA,TRBV29-1,CSVEGLAASTDTQYF,TGCAGCGTAGAAGGACTAGCGGCGAGCACAGATACGCAGTATTTT
TRBJ2-7,TRBD1,NA,TRBV12-3/TRBV12-4,CASRLDRGYEQYF,TGTGCCAGCAGATTAGACAGGGGCTACGAGCAGTACTTC
TRBJ1-2,NA,NA,TRBV10-2,CASRGEQINYGYTF,TGCGCCAGCAGAGGTGAACAGATTAACTATGGCTACACCTTC
TRBJ1-2,NA,NA,TRBV27,CASSSFEGHNYGYTF,TGTGCCAGCAGTTCTTTTGAGGGCCATAACTATGGCTACACCTTC
TRBJ2-1,NA,NA,TRBV9,CASSVRTALNNEQFF,TGTGCCAGCAGCGTAAGGACAGCCCTCAACAATGAGCAGTTCTTC
TRBJ2-7,NA,NA,TRBV6-5,CASSSLGGPYEQYF,TGTGCCAGCAGTTCCCTCGGGGGGCCCTACGAGCAGTACTTC
TRBJ1-5,NA,NA,TRBV19,CASSMDHLGGQPQHF,TGTGCCAGTAGTATGGATCACCTCGGAGGTCAGCCCCAGCATTTT
TRBJ1-6,NA,NA,TRBV5-1,CASSLYAGAAGSPLHF,TGCGCCAGCAGCTTGTACGCGGGGGCGGCGGGATCACCCCTCCACTTT
TRBJ1-5,NA,NA,TRBV19,CASSRIVSNQPQHF,TGTGCCAGTAGTAGAATAGTGAGCAATCAGCCCCAGCATTTT
TRBJ2-7,NA,few,TRBV2,CASSGLWTDEQYF,TGTGCCAGCAGTGGATTGTGGACTGACGAGCAGTACTTC
TRBJ2-3,TRBD2,NA,TRBV20-1,CSASAASGGPVTDTQYF,TGCAGTGCTAGTGCGGCTAGCGGGGGGCCGGTCACAGATACGCAGTATTTT
TRBJ2-3,TRBD2,NA,TRBV5-6,CASSPGTTLDDTQYF,TGTGCCAGCAGCCCCGGGACTACCCTAGATGATACGCAGTATTTT
TRBJ2-3,TRBD2,NA,TRBV11-2,CASSRTGLAGVDTQYF,TGTGCCAGCAGCCGCACCGGACTAGCGGGGGTAGATACGCAGTATTTT
TRBJ2-6,NA,NA,TRBV10-2,CASSVVSGANVLTF,TGCGCCAGCTCGGTCGTCTCTGGGGCCAACGTCCTGACTTTC
TRBJ1-5,NA,NA,TRBV6-1,CASSEGGMGNQPQHF,TGTGCCAGCAGTGAGGGAGGGATGGGCAATCAGCCCCAGCATTTT
TRBJ1-1,NA,once,TRBV7-6,CASSRANTEAFF,TGTGCCAGTAGTAGAGCTAACACTGAAGCTTTCTTT
TRBJ2-7,NA,NA,TRBV10-3,CAISESGEDPSDEQYF,TGTGCCATCAGTGAGTCAGGGGAGGACCCTTCCGACGAGCAGTACTTC
TRBJ1-1,TRBD1,NA,TRBV5-8,CASSPDRDESDTEAFF,TGTGCCAGCAGCCCAGACAGGGATGAGTCGGACACTGAAGCTTTCTTT
TRBJ2-7,TRBD1,NA,TRBV30,CAWDPGQGIHEQYF,TGTGCCTGGGATCCGGGACAGGGTATTCACGAGCAGTACTTC
TRBJ2-1,NA,NA,TRBV18,CASSPLAHNEQFF,TGTGCCAGCTCACCACTAGCTCACAATGAGCAGTTCTTC
TRBJ1-3,TRBD1,NA,TRBV7-8,CASSSPTGVGNTIYF,TGTGCCAGCAGCTCGCCTACAGGGGTTGGAAACACCATATATTTT
TRBJ2-7,TRBD1,once,TRBV27,CASTGTGDYEQYF,TGTGCCAGCACCGGGACAGGGGACTACGAGCAGTACTTC
TRBJ2-3,TRBD2,NA,TRBV3-1/TRBV3-2,CASSQELAGNTQYF,TGTGCCAGCAGCCAAGAACTAGCGGGGAATACGCAGTATTTT
TRBJ1-5,NA,NA,TRBV6-1,CASSEARHSNQPQHF,TGTGCCAGCAGTGAAGCGCGGCATAGCAATCAGCCCCAGCATTTT
TRBJ2-3,NA,NA,TRBV7-3,CASSLRASDTQYF,TGTGCCAGCAGCTTAAGGGCTTCAGATACGCAGTATTTT
TRBJ2-7,NA,NA,TRBV19,CASSLGQGSYYEQYF,TGTGCCAGTAGCCTAGGGCAGGGTTCTTACTACGAGCAGTACTTC
TRBJ1-1,NA,NA,TRBV5-4,CASSSQLNTEAFF,TGTGCCAGCAGCTCCCAATTGAACACTGAAGCTTTCTTT
TRBJ2-1,NA,NA,TRBV3-1/TRBV3-2,CASSQERLENEQFF,TGTGCCAGCAGCCAAGAGAGACTAGAGAATGAGCAGTTCTTC
TRBJ2-7,TRBD2,NA,TRBV6-5,CASRPLREGTKYF,TGTGCCAGCAGACCCTTAAGGGAGGGAACAAAGTACTTC
TRBJ1-1,NA,NA,TRBV12-3/TRBV12-4,CASKNRNTEAFF,TGTGCCAGCAAAAACAGGAACACTGAAGCTTTCTTT
TRBJ2-1,NA,NA,TRBV7-2,CASSALGGTAYNEQFF,TGTGCCAGCAGCGCACTGGGCGGGACAGCCTACAATGAGCAGTTCTTC
TRBJ1-4,NA,NA,TRBV7-9,CASRNLRGEKLFF,TGTGCCAGCAGAAACCTGCGGGGGGAAAAACTGTTTTTT
TRBJ1-2,NA,few,TRBV5-1,CASSLTSTYGYTF,TGCGCCAGCAGCTTGACAAGTACCTATGGCTACACCTTC
TRBJ1-4,TRBD1,NA,TRBV6-5,CASSYSGTGDEKLFF,TGTGCCAGCAGTTACTCCGGGACAGGGGACGAAAAACTGTTTTTT
TRBJ1-5,TRBD1,NA,TRBV24-1,CATRDRDNQPQHF,TGTGCCACCAGAGACAGGGACAATCAGCCCCAGCATTTT